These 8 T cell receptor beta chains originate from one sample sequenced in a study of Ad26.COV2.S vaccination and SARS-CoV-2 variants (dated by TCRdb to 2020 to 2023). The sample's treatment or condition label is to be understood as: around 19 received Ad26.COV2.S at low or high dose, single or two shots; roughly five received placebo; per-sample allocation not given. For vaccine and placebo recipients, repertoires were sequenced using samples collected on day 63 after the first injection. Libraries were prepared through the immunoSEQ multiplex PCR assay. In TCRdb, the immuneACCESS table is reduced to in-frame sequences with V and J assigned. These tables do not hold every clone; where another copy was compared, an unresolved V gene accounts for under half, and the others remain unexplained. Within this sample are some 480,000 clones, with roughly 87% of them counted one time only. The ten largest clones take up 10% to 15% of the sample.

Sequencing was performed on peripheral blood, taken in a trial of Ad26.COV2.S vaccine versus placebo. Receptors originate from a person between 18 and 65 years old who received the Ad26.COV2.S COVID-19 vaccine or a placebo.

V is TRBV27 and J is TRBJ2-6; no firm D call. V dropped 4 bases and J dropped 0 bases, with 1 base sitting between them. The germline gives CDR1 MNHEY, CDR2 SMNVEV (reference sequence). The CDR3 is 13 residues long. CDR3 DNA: TGTGCCAGCAGTTACTCTGGGGCCAACGTCCTGACTTTC. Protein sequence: CASSYSGANVLTF.

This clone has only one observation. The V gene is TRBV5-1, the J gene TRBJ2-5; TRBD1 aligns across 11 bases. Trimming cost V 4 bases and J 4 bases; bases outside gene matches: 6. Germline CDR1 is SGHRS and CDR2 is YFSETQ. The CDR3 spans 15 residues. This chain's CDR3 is CASSPGQGELETQYF. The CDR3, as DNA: TGCGCCAGCAGCCCGGGACAGGGGGAATTAGAGACCCAGTACTTC.

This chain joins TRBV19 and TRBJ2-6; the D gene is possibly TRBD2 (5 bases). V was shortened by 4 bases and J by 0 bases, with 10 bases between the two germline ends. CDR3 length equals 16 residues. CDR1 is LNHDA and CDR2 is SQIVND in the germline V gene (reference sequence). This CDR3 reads CASSNSRDSGANVLTF. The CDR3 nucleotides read TGTGCCAGTAGTAACAGCCGGGACTCTGGGGCCAACGTCCTGACTTTC.

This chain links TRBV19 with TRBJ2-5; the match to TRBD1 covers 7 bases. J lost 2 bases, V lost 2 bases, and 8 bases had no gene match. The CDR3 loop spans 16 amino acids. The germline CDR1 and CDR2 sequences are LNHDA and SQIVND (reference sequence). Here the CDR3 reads CASSITPQGSQETQYF. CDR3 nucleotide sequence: TGTGCCAGTAGTATAACCCCACAGGGGAGTCAAGAGACCCAGTACTTC.

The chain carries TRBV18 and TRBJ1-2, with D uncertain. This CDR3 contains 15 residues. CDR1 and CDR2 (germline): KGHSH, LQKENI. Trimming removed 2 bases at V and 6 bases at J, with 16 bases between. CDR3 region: CASSPVVRDHNGYTF. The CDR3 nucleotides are TGTGCCAGCTCACCAGTTGTTCGGGATCATAATGGCTACACCTTC.

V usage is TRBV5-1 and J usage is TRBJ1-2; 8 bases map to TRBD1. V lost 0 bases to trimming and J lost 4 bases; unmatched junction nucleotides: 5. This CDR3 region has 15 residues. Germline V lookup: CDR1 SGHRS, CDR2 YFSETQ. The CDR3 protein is CASSLGSGGVYGYTF. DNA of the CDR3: TGCGCCAGCAGCTTGGGTTCAGGGGGCGTCTATGGCTACACCTTC.

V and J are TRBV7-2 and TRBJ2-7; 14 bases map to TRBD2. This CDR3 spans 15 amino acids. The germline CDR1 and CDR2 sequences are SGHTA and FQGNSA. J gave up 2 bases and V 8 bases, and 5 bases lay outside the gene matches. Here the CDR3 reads CASDPGLAGAYEQYF. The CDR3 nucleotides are TGTGCCAGCGACCCGGGACTAGCGGGAGCCTACGAGCAGTACTTC.

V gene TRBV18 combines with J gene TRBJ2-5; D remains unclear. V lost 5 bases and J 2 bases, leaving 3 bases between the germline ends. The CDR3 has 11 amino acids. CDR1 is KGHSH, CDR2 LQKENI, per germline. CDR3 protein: CASSEQETQYF. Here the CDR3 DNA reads TGTGCCAGCTCAGAGCAAGAGACCCAGTACTTC. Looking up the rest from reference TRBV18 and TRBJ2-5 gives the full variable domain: NAGVMQNPRHLVRRRGQEARLRCSPMKGHSHVYWYRQLPEEGLKFMVYLQKENIIDESGMPKERFSAEFPKEGPSILRIQQVVRGDSAAYFCASSEQETQYFGPGTRLLVL.